The 21 T cell receptor beta chains listed next were all sequenced from one sample in a study of T-cell reconstitution after alpha-beta-depleted transplantation in children. Preparation of the TCRbeta library involved a method that used unique molecular identifiers. MiXCR, applied by TCRdb to the PCR reads, yields one record per CDR3 protein. This sample has 120,000 to 150,000 distinct CDR3 sequences, with around 8.8% found just once. Sequencing used PBMCs, mostly from graft donor cells, obtained 180 days after TCRalphabeta/CD19-depleted stem cell transplant. The source of these receptors is a female patient under 10 years old who had a stem cell transplant for congenital amegakaryocytic thrombocytopenia, so the T cells may come from the graft donor.

This clonotype was found many times. CDR3 residues: CASCISNQPQHF. The CDR3 DNA follows: TGTGCCAGCTGTATTAGCAATCAGCCCCAGCATTTT. The V call is TRBV12-3 or TRBV12-4, the J call TRBJ1-5; D is undetermined. Trimming pared 8 bases from V and 0 bases from J, leaving 5 bases between. The CDR3 is 12 residues long.

V gene TRBV15 combines with J gene TRBJ1-2, with D possibly TRBD1 on 5 matching bases. Trimming left V 5 bases short and J 0 bases short, with 19 bases between. CDR1 LNHNV and CDR2 YYDKDF come from the germline V gene (reference sequence). CDR3 length: 17 amino acids. The CDR3 sequence: CATSQAWGGWANYGYTF. The CDR3 DNA is TGTGCCACCAGCCAGGCTTGGGGGGGGTGGGCTAACTATGGCTACACCTTC.

This clonotype was detected many times. The V and J genes are TRBV5-1 and TRBJ2-1; D gene uncertain. V was shortened by 4 bases and J by 0 bases, with 8 bases between the two germline ends. The CDR3 contains 14 residues. In germline, CDR1 is SGHRS, CDR2 YFSETQ. Written as DNA, the CDR3 is TGCGCCAGCAGCGTCTCGAGCTCCTACAATGAGCAGTTCTTC. This codes for CASSVSSSYNEQFF. Together with reference TRBV5-1 and TRBJ2-1, the CDR3 gives the full variable domain: KAGVTQTPRYLIKTRGQQVTLSCSPISGHRSVSWYQQTPGQGLQFLFEYFSETQRNKGNFPGRFSGRQFSNSRSEMNVSTLELGDSALYLCASSVSSSYNEQFFGPGTRLTVL.

The V gene is TRBV11-3, the J gene TRBJ2-5; possible D gene TRBD1, 5 bases. The V gene lost 5 bases and the J gene lost 0 bases, with 7 bases spanning the gap. The V gene's germline CDR1 is SGHNT and CDR2 YENEEA. The CDR3 spans 13 residues. The chain's CDR3 is CASSRTYQETQYF. DNA of the CDR3: TGTGCCAGCAGCAGGACATACCAAGAGACCCAGTACTTC.

This sequence joins TRBV7-2 and TRBJ2-2; 8 bases agree with TRBD2. Germline V lookup: CDR1 SGHTA, CDR2 FQGNSA. J lost 5 bases, V lost 2 bases, and 4 bases had no gene match. The length of the CDR3 is 15 residues. The CDR3 nucleotides are TGTGCCAGCAGCTTAAGGCCGGGGGGGACCGGGGAGCTGTTTTTT. It translates to CASSLRPGGTGELFF.

In its sample, this clonotype was seen many times. The V call is TRBV20-1, the J call TRBJ2-3, with 7 bases matching TRBD1. The germline V gene has CDR1 DFQATT and CDR2 SNEGSKA (reference sequence). The CDR3 has 13 residues. With 0 bases clipped from V and 5 bases from J, the junction kept 2 bases outside the gene matches. As DNA, the CDR3 is TGCAGTGCTAGAGATACAGGGGTAGATACGCAGTATTTT. It encodes CSARDTGVDTQYF.

This clonotype was observed at least ten times. The CDR3 DNA sequence: TGTGCCACCCATCTCTGGGTTAATCAGCCCCAGCATTTT. Its translation: CATHLWVNQPQHF. The chain is built from TRBV6-1 and TRBJ1-5; D is unclear. V lost 10 bases and J 4 bases, leaving 14 bases between the germline ends. The germline V gene encodes CDR1 MNHNS and CDR2 SASEGT. This CDR3 region has 13 residues.

This clonotype was recorded a few times. The V and J genes are TRBV5-6 and TRBJ2-2; D not resolved. The CDR3 loop spans 17 amino acids. Per germline, CDR1 SGHDT and CDR2 YYEEEE. The germline V and J ends were trimmed by 0 bases and 0 bases, with 12 bases remaining between them. This chain's CDR3 is CASSLARWDTNTGELFF. The CDR3 DNA reads TGTGCCAGCAGCTTGGCCCGTTGGGATACGAACACCGGGGAGCTGTTTTTT.

The table lists this clonotype with many counts. The chain uses TRBV12-3 or TRBV12-4 and TRBJ2-7; D is unresolved. V lost 6 bases, J lost 0 bases, and 6 bases lay in between. CDR3 length: 12 amino acids. CDR3: CASSKDSYEQYF. Here the CDR3 DNA reads TGTGCCAGCAGCAAAGACTCCTACGAGCAGTACTTC.

This clonotype was seen more than once but under ten times. This rearrangement joins TRBV18 to TRBJ2-5; 8 nucleotides agree with TRBD1. Trimming at V came to 1 base and at J to 5 bases, leaving 6 bases not matched to a gene. Germline V lookup: CDR1 KGHSH, CDR2 LQKENI. This CDR3 is built from 15 residues. This CDR3 is CASSPLGQGEETQYF. CDR3 bases: TGTGCCAGCTCACCACTCGGACAGGGCGAGGAGACCCAGTACTTC.

This clonotype was found a few times. The chain uses TRBV11-1 and TRBJ2-7, with 10 bases fitting TRBD2. V dropped 5 bases and J dropped 5; count of bases not matched to a gene: 12. Germline V gene data show CDR1 as SGHAT and CDR2 as FQDESV (reference sequence). The CDR3 sequence is 16 residues long. Written as DNA, the CDR3 is TGTGCCAGCAGCCTCAGGGCTAGCGGGAGCGTCGACGAGCAGTACTTC. Translation: CASSLRASGSVDEQYF.

This clonotype was seen repeatedly, ten times or more. V and J are TRBV20-1 and TRBJ1-2; D unclear. The germline V and J ends were trimmed by 2 bases and 3 bases, with 16 bases remaining between them. The CDR3 is 15 residues long. The germline CDR1 and CDR2 sequences are DFQATT and SNEGSKA (reference sequence). Here the CDR3 reads CSARTSGGADYGYTF. In DNA form, the CDR3 reads TGCAGTGCTAGAACCTCAGGTGGTGCGGACTATGGCTACACCTTC.

V and J are TRBV30 and TRBJ2-7; D not resolved. Deletions cut 2 bases from V and 5 bases from J, with 16 bases between. This CDR3 has 14 residues. Germline V gene sequence: CDR1 GTSNPN, CDR2 SVGIG (reference sequence). The CDR3 is CAWSLTLGGHEQYF. CDR3 sequence (DNA): TGTGCCTGGAGTCTGACGTTAGGTGGTCACGAGCAGTACTTC.

This clonotype came up a few times. The genes are TRBV29-1 and TRBJ2-5; 7 bases fit TRBD2. After removal of 7 bases from V and 5 bases from J, the junction contained 13 bases not matched to a gene. This CDR3 is 14 amino acids long. CDR1 and CDR2 (germline): SQVTM, ANQGSEA. The CDR3 is CSASVTRTRETQYF. The CDR3 DNA is TGCAGCGCTTCAGTAACTAGGACTAGGGAGACCCAGTACTTC.

The CDR3 coding sequence is TGTGCCAGCAGCCCCCGGACAGGGCAGAAATATCAGCCCCAGCATTTT. Translation gives CASSPRTGQKYQPQHF. This chain uses TRBV7-2 with TRBJ1-5, with 8 nucleotides matching TRBD1. V dropped 5 bases and J dropped 5; count of bases not matched to a gene: 11. Germline CDR1 reads SGHTA; CDR2 reads FQGNSA. This CDR3 comprises 16 residues.

In its sample, this clonotype was seen many times. This chain joins TRBV5-1 and TRBJ2-3; the match to TRBD2 covers 10 bases. J gave up 6 bases and V 4 bases, and 8 bases lay outside the gene matches. The CDR3 is 15 amino acids. The germline CDR1 and CDR2 sequences are SGHRS and YFSETQ. DNA of the CDR3: TGCGCCAGCAGCAATAGCGGGGGGCCGGGGGATACGCAGTATTTT. Protein: CASSNSGGPGDTQYF.

A remark on this clonotype: A read error may be the cause here, since a much bigger clone is one base away. The gene calls are TRBV7-6 and TRBJ1-2; D ambiguous. V lost 3 bases and J lost 3, with 8 bases in between. CDR1 and CDR2 from the germline V gene are SGHVS and FNYEAQ. CDR3 length: 13 residues. The CDR3 sequence is CASSLSWYYGYTF. CDR3 sequence (DNA): TGTGCCAGCAGCTTGAGCTGGTACTATGGCTACACCTTC. The full variable domain, with the rest looked up from reference TRBV7-6 and TRBJ1-2, is GAGVSQSPRYKVTKRGQDVALRCDPISGHVSLYWYRQALGQGPEFLTYFNYEAQQDKSGLPNDRFSAERPEGSISTLTIQRTEQRDSAMYRCASSLSWYYGYTFGSGTRLTVV.

Turning to this clonotype: This may stem from a read error, because a much larger clone lies one nucleotide away. The chain joins TRBV5-6 to TRBJ2-5; D call uncertain. Trimming shortened V by 0 bases and J by 5 bases, and 11 bases separated the two germline ends. CDR3 length: 14 amino acids. The germline CDR1 and CDR2 sequences are SGHDT and YYEEEE. The CDR3 DNA sequence: TGTGCCAGCAGCTTGGTGACAAGATGGGAGACCCAGTACTTC. It yields the protein CASSLVTRWETQYF. Complete variable domain (other parts from reference TRBV5-6 and TRBJ2-5): DAGVTQSPTHLIKTRGQQVTLRCSPKSGHDTVSWYQQALGQGPQFIFQYYEEEERQRGNFPDRFSGHQFPNYSSELNVNALLLGDSALYLCASSLVTRWETQYFGPGTRLLVL.

Worth noting for this clonotype: A much larger clone is a single base away; this may be a read error. The CDR3 nucleotides are TGCAGTGCCAGCCCCCCGGACCAAATCCAAGATACGCAGTATTTT. This sequence encodes CSASPPDQIQDTQYF. This chain joins TRBV20-1 and TRBJ2-3; D unresolved. The germline V gene encodes CDR1 DFQATT and CDR2 SNEGSKA (reference sequence). The CDR3 consists of 15 residues. Between the trimmed V and J ends, which lost 6 bases and 5 bases, there was a span of 21 bases.

Concerning this clonotype: Possible read error: a much larger clone is one base away. This rearrangement joins TRBV21-1 to TRBJ2-3. TRBV21-1 is a pseudogene segment. The CDR3 contains 14 residues. The CDR3 loop is CASSKGRSTDTKYF. The CDR3 DNA follows: TGTGCCAGCAGCAAAGGCAGATCCACAGATACGAAGTATTTT.

This clonotype was recorded at least ten times. V is TRBV10-3 and J is TRBJ1-5; 11 bases are a match to TRBD1. This CDR3 is 16 amino acids long. V was clipped by 6 bases and J by 6 bases; unmatched bases: 10. The germline CDR1 and CDR2 sequences are ENHRY and SYGVKD. In DNA form, the CDR3 reads TGTGCCATCAGCGAGGAGGGACAGGGGGAGGCTCAGCCCCAGCATTTT. Its protein product is CAISEEGQGEAQPQHF.